This T cell receptor beta chain appears in the sequencing data of a study of T cells in Graves' hyperthyroidism and ophthalmopathy. This clonotype was picked up many times. Its antigen is unidentified. RNA transcripts yielded amplified TCR beta CDR3 regions. The study used the HTBI primer set for a first-round RT-PCR of the TCR CDR3. MiXCR, applied by TCRdb to the multiplex PCR reads, yields one record per CDR3 protein. The table includes approximately 380,000 distinct CDR3 sequences, approximately 17% detected once. Study conclusions and caveats: Most clonotypes that expanded in the thyroid above 0.001 also showed up in blood.

V was clipped by 4 bases and J by 1 base, with 13 bases between them. Germline CDR1 and CDR2: DFQATT and SNEGSKA (reference sequence). The CDR3 runs 15 residues. The receptor was isolated from a young man with Graves' ophthalmopathy. The chain joins TRBV20-1 to TRBJ2-2; perhaps TRBD1 as D (5 bases). The sequencing input was blood. The DNA for the CDR3 is TGCAGTGCTAAGCTGCCCGACAGGAACACCGGGGAGCTGTTTTTT. The encoded protein is CSAKLPDRNTGELFF.